Sequencing of this TCR beta chain was carried out in a study of radiotherapy plus CTLA-4 blockade in lung cancer. Looking at the study overall: Objective responses were documented in 15% to 20% of patients, with disease control in about 29%. Study-level results: Expansion in blood of tumor-derived TCR clones was seen after radiotherapy plus ipilimumab.

TCRdb's copy holds only in-frame clones and misses some; the assay was immunoSEQ multiplex PCR. The sample records approximately 40,000 clones, approximately 71% being singletons. Trimming took off 6 bases at V and 11 bases at J, with 13 bases between the two ends. The CDR3 spans 12 residues. Germline lookup yields CDR1 MDHEN and CDR2 SYDVKM. Details on this clone: Its antigen is currently unknown.

The chain combines TRBV28 with TRBJ1-4; D uncertain. The receptor was derived from a human donor with non-small cell lung cancer whose response to radiotherapy plus ipilimumab could not be evaluated. Sequenced here: peripheral blood, sampled from a patient treated with radiotherapy plus ipilimumab. The CDR3 DNA follows: TGTGCCAGCAGAACTCAGGTGGCGAAACTGTTTTTT. Amino acids: CASRTQVAKLFF.